The subject of this entry is one T cell receptor (beta chain). Its antigen is unknown. No qualities accompany the bases; no much larger clone lies one base away. The immunoSEQ Assay, a bias-controlled multiplex PCR, was used to amplify TCRbeta CDR3 regions from genomic DNA. The original pipeline was this. The number of nucleated cells in each sample was estimated from the amplification of reference gene primers within the assay. Sequence reads were collapsed and filtered to measure the absolute abundance of every unique TCRbeta CDR3 rearrangement. For each sample, productive Simpson clonality was calculated as the square root of Simpson's diversity index over productive rearrangements. TCRdb provides this immuneACCESS table in a form limited to in-frame rearrangements. Some clones are lacking; in checked studies, under half of them reflect an unresolved V gene, and why the rest are absent is not known. That table gives V, J and clone size, and the DNA gave D and trimming. This sample gives 250,000 to 300,000 clones in total; around 90% of them show up just once. The top ten hold over 2% of the sample.

V has 3 bases trimmed and J has 5 bases trimmed; junction bases matching no gene number 10. From its cysteine to its phenylalanine, the CDR3 spans 17 amino acids. Of all the DNA, just the CDR3 is kept, 51 bases in frame from base 1. The germline V gene gives CDR1 as SGDLS and CDR2 as YYNGEE. Samples from volunteer blood donors who had recovered from COVID-19 were contributed by a second Seattle source. The collaborating institutions used their own protocols to collect whole blood in K2EDTA tubes. For TCRbeta analysis, collaborator samples were shipped as frozen whole blood, as isolated PBMCs, or as DNA extracted from either sample type. This entry comes from a study of blood T cell repertoires in COVID-19 (dated by TCRdb to the early 2020s). Background for the entire study: Samples from collaborators originated in the United States, Italy and Spain and spanned both the acute and convalescent phases of COVID-19. The repertoires were made available in a free public database intended to serve as a resource for research on the immune response to SARS-CoV-2. The samples were drawn from the first 160 participants of the ongoing ImmuneRACE study and from some 1,300 subjects provided by 6 global collaborators. The sample metadata nearly always contained a de-identified subject ID, COVID-19 status, age in years and sex. The material from the prospective study consisted of cDNA or gDNA derived from T cells, B-cell-depleted T cells, or PBMCs. Where available, HLA class I and class II types were obtained from metadata supplied by the sample provider rather than from assay-based typing. Subjects who had been exposed to COVID-19, were actively infected with it, or had recovered from it provided the deeply sampled blood TCRbeta repertoires that made up the dataset.

Broader findings and caveats from the paper: The quantity of clinical and demographic metadata differed by source and by participant and was supplied without curation.

Sequenced: peripheral blood. The chain joins TRBV9 to TRBJ2-1; TRBD2 fits 11 bases in the junction. The sequence came from a woman aged 45-59 years who had recovered from COVID-19. CDR3 protein: CASSDNPSGGPNNEQFF. The DNA is as follows: TGTGCCAGCAGCGACAACCCTAGCGGGGGGCCAAACAATGAGCAGTTCTTC.